This T cell receptor (beta chain) is drawn from a study of vaccination effects on CD4 cells after COVID-19. Under the ViraFEST assay, PBMC were stimulated with viral peptide pools so that antigen-specific CD4+ T cells expanded. Sequencing was performed afterwards. Once cultured for 10 to 11 days, the cells underwent separation to obtain CD4+ T cells. Of the BNT162b2 and mRNA-1273 vaccines, participants received two doses of one or the other. Each vaccine recipient was nucleocapsid antibody negative and had no prior SARS-CoV-2 infection. In the cultures, half the medium was exchanged for IL-2 medium on days 3 and 7. With V trimmed by 2 bases and J by 4 bases, 7 bases remained unmatched. The CDR3 has 15 amino acids. The germline gives CDR1 MNHEY, CDR2 SVGAGI. Study results and limitations: Long after vaccination, the clones induced by infection and by vaccine shrank markedly in size.

Libraries were prepared by immunoSEQ multiplex PCR; TCRdb keeps only in-frame clonotypes and omits some of them. The sample has around 65,000 clones, approximately 73% seen once. Regarding this clone: The antigen is undetermined.

The sample in question was CD4+ T cells from PBMCs cultured with HCoV-229E spike peptides, obtained after COVID-19 vaccination. The sequence was collected from a human donor who received a COVID-19 vaccine. This sequence joins TRBV6-5 and TRBJ2-5; 7 bases align to TRBD1. For the CDR3, the DNA is TGTGCCAGCAGTTACAGCACAGGGGTAGGAGAGACCCAGTACTTC. Protein: CASSYSTGVGETQYF.